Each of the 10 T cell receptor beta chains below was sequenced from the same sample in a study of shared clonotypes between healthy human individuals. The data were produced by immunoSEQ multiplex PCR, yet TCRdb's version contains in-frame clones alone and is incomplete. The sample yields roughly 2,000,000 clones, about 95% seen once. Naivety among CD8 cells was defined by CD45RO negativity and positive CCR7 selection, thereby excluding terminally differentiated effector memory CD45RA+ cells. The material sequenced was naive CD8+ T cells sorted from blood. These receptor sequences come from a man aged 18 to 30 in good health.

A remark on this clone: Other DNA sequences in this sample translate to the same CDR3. In DNA form, the CDR3 reads TGCGCCAGTCGCGACAGCTATGGCTACACCTTC. It is translated as CASRDSYGYTF. The chain carries TRBV10-2 and TRBJ1-2; weak D call: TRBD1 (5 bases). Germline CDR1 is WSHSY and CDR2 is SAAADI. This CDR3 has 11 residues. V was shortened by 9 bases and J by 4 bases, with 9 bases between the two germline ends.

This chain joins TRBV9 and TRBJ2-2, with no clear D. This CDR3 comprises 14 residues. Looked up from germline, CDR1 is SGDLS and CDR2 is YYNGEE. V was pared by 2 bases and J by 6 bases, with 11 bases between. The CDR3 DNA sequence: TGTGCCAGCAGCGTCCCGGAGCTGGCCGGGGAGCTGTTTTTT. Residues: CASSVPELAGELFF.

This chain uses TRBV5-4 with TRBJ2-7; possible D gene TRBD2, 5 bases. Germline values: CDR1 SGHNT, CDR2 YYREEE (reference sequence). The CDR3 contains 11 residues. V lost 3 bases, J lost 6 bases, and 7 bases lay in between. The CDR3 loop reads CASSSEGEQYF. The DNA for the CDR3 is TGTGCCAGCAGCTCCGAGGGCGAGCAGTACTTC.

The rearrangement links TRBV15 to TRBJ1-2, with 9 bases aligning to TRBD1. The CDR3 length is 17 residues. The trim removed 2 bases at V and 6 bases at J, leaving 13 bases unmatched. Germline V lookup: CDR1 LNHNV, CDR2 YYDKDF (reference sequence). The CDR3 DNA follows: TGTGCCACCAGCAGATTTTTTCCCGGGACAGGGTTTGATGGCTACACCTTC. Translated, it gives CATSRFFPGTGFDGYTF.

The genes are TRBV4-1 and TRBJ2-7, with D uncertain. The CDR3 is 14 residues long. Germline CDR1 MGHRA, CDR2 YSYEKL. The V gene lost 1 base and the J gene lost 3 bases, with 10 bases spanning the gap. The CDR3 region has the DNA TGCGCCAGCAGCCAAGTGCCCCCGTACTACGAGCAGTACTTC. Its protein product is CASSQVPPYYEQYF.

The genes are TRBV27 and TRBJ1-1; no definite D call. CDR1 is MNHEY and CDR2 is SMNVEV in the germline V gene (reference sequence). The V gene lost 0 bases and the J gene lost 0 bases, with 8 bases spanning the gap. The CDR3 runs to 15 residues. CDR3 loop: CASSLSPVVNTEAFF. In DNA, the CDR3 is TGTGCCAGCAGTTTATCCCCCGTAGTGAACACTGAAGCTTTCTTT.

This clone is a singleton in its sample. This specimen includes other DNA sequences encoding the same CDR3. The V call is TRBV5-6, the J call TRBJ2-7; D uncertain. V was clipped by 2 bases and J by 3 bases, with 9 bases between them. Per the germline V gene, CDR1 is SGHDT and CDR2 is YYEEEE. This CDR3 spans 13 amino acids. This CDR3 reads CASSLGQRYEQYF. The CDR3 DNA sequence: TGTGCCAGCAGCTTAGGGCAGCGCTACGAGCAGTACTTC.

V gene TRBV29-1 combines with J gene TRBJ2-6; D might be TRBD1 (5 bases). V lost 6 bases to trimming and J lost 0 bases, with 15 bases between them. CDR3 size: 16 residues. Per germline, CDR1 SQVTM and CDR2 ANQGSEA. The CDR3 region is CSVVQENSSGANVLTF. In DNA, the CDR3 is TGCAGCGTGGTACAGGAAAACAGCTCTGGGGCCAACGTCCTGACTTTC.

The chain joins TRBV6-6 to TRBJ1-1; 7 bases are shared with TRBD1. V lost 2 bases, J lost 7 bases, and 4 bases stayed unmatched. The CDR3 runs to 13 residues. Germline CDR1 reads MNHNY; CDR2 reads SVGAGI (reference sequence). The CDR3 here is CASSYLRDSEAFF. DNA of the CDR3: TGTGCCAGCAGTTACCTGCGGGACAGTGAAGCTTTCTTT.

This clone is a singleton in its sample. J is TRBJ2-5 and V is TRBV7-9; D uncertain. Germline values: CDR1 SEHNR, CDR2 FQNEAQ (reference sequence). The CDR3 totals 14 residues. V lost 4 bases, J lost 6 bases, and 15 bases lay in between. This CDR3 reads CASSSPGLVQTQYF. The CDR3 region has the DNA TGTGCCAGCAGCTCCCCTGGCTTAGTCCAGACCCAGTACTTC.